The present entry profiles one T cell receptor beta chain with its context. Its antigen is unknown. This entry belongs to a study of cytomegalovirus exposure and HLA in healthy donors. Study observations and caveats: Presence/absence analyses treated sequencing depth as roughly uniform across donors.

PCR amplification relied on 60 Vbeta primers (plus 13 Jbeta primers). Produced via immunoSEQ multiplex PCR; TCRdb's table is partial and in-frame only. This table holds 18,000 or so clones, 70% to 80% found once. This clonotype originated in a man younger than 30 in good health and CMV-seronegative. The sequencing input was PBMCs.

CDR3 nucleotide sequence: TGCGCCAGCAGCTTGGGGGGGGACCCCTACAATGAGCAGTTCTTC. It translates to CASSLGGDPYNEQFF. The V call is TRBV5-1, the J call TRBJ2-1, with D possibly being TRBD2 (6 bases). The germline V gene encodes CDR1 SGHRS and CDR2 YFSETQ. V lost 0 bases, J lost 2 bases, and 9 bases lay in between. The length of the CDR3 is 15 residues.